Described below is a single TCR beta chain sequence and its context. Its specificity is not known. In the same sample, other DNA sequences code for this CDR3. V was pared by 3 bases and J by 2 bases, with 4 bases of the junction left unmatched. CDR3 length equals 14 residues. Germline V lookup: CDR1 SGHTA, CDR2 FQGNSA. The data originate from a study of shared clonotypes between healthy human individuals. Overall study: For every donor, three CD4 naive, three CD4 memory, two CD8 naive and one CD8 memory plates were used. The study, taken as a whole, reports: Clonotypes not shared had lower generation probabilities than those common to all four donors.

CD45RO-negative cells were positively selected for CCR7, leaving out terminally differentiated effector memory CD45RA+ cells. Assay used: immunoSEQ multiplex PCR; TCRdb lists only in-frame clones, some missing. The sample has some 2 million clones, approximately 94% seen once. This sequence joins TRBV7-2 and TRBJ2-7; 7 bases line up with TRBD1. The TCR comes from a man aged 18 to 35 in good health. Material for sequencing was naive CD8+ T cells sorted from blood. The CDR3 bases are TGTGCCAGCAGCTTCGGGACAGCCACCTACGAGCAGTACTTC. It yields the protein CASSFGTATYEQYF.